Shown below are 17 T cell receptor beta chains from a single sample sequenced in a study of T cell changes during pregnancy in multiple sclerosis. TCRdb keeps only in-frame clones here, not all; method: immunoSEQ multiplex PCR. The sample lists approximately 44,000 clones; 75% to 95% were seen once. The sample consisted of CD4+ T cells from peripheral blood mononuclear cells, taken before pregnancy. The source is a female donor with multiple sclerosis, enrolled in a pregnancy study.

The rearrangement links TRBV6-5 to TRBJ2-2; TRBD2 is a possible D gene (6 bases). The CDR3 runs 15 residues. Germline CDR1 MNHEY, CDR2 SVGAGI. Trimming removed 6 bases at V and 4 bases at J, with 15 bases between. The CDR3 DNA sequence: TGTGCCAGCAGCCAACGGTCGGGACTCACCGGGGAGCTGTTTTTT. Translating gives CASSQRSGLTGELFF.

The chain joins TRBV5-1 to TRBJ2-7; TRBD1 matches 8 bases. This CDR3 spans 15 amino acids. The V and J ends lost 0 bases and 3 bases, in that order; junction bases with no gene match: 5. Per germline, CDR1 SGHRS and CDR2 YFSETQ. CDR3 in DNA: TGCGCCAGCAGCTTGGAGGCAGGGGGCGGCTACGAGCAGTACTTC. Its protein product is CASSLEAGGGYEQYF.

The chain combines TRBV9 with TRBJ2-7; 7 bases line up with TRBD1. Germline V gene sequence: CDR1 SGDLS, CDR2 YYNGEE. This CDR3 is built from 14 residues. V shed 4 bases, J shed 6 bases, and the junction held 10 bases outside the gene matches. The chain's CDR3 is CASSMGTDEGEQYF. The CDR3 DNA reads as TGTGCCAGCAGCATGGGGACAGACGAAGGCGAGCAGTACTTC.

In its sample, this clone was seen once. This chain joins TRBV7-8 and TRBJ2-7; D is unclear. This CDR3 has 12 amino acids. Germline lookup yields CDR1 SGHVS and CDR2 FQNEAQ. V lost 2 bases and J lost 5, with 7 bases in between. The CDR3 here is CASSLPENEQYF. For the CDR3, the DNA is TGTGCCAGCAGCTTACCGGAGAACGAGCAGTACTTC.

The chain employs TRBV27 and TRBJ2-1; the match to TRBD2 covers 12 bases. The CDR3 length is 18 residues. From germline, CDR1 is MNHEY and CDR2 SMNVEV (reference sequence). V lost 6 bases and J lost 5; bases outside the gene matches: 14. The DNA for the CDR3 is TGTGCCAGCAGACGACCCCGACTAGCGGGAGCCTTCCACAATGAGCAGTTCTTC. Protein product: CASRRPRLAGAFHNEQFF.

The chain uses TRBV5-1 and TRBJ2-3, with TRBD2 as a possible D gene (5 bases). In germline, CDR1 is SGHRS, CDR2 YFSETQ. V lost 6 bases to trimming and J lost 0 bases, with 14 bases between them. The CDR3 has 15 amino acids. The CDR3: CASTGRTVSTDTQYF. The DNA for the CDR3 is TGCGCCAGCACGGGGAGAACTGTTAGCACAGATACGCAGTATTTT.

The CDR3 region is CASLRGTRGTNYGYTF. CDR3 bases: TGTGCTTCTCTTCGGGGAACCCGGGGGACTAACTATGGCTACACCTTC. V and J are TRBV30 and TRBJ1-2, with a weak D call TRBD1 (5 bases). Per the germline V gene, CDR1 is GTSNPN and CDR2 is SVGIG (reference sequence). The CDR3 covers 16 residues.

This clone was counted a single time. CDR3 in amino acids: CASSERTGITYNEQFF. CDR3 in DNA: TGCGCCAGCAGTGAAAGGACAGGGATCACCTACAATGAGCAGTTCTTC. The V gene is TRBV10-1, the J gene TRBJ2-1; TRBD1 aligns across 8 bases. There are 16 residues in the CDR3. CDR1 is WNHNN and CDR2 is SYGVQD in the germline V gene (reference sequence). Trimming cost V 3 bases and J 2 bases; bases outside gene matches: 6.

The rearrangement joins TRBV25-1 to TRBJ2-3; D perhaps matches TRBD1 (6 bases). Germline CDR1 is MGHDK and CDR2 is SYGVNS. Trimming removed 5 bases from V and 3 bases from J, with 12 bases in between. This CDR3 spans 14 amino acids. CDR3 coding DNA: TGTGCCAGCAGTCCCTGGCAGGGGACAGATACGCAGTATTTT. This sequence encodes CASSPWQGTDTQYF. Using reference TRBV25-1 and TRBJ2-3 for the parts outside the CDR3, the full variable domain is EADIYQTPRYLVIGTGKKITLECSQTMGHDKMYWYQQDPGMELHLIHYSYGVNSTEKGDLSSESTVSRIRTEHFPLTLESARPSHTSQYLCASSPWQGTDTQYFGPGTRLTVL.

This chain uses TRBV7-3 with TRBJ2-1; TRBD2 agrees at 9 bases. After removal of 5 bases from V and 9 bases from J, the junction contained 5 bases not matched to a gene. This CDR3 region has 13 residues. The V gene's germline CDR1 is SGHTA and CDR2 FQGTGA. The CDR3 spells CASSDRRGGEQFF. As DNA, the CDR3 is TGTGCCAGCAGCGACCGGCGGGGGGGTGAGCAGTTCTTC.

CDR3 bases: TGTGCCAGCAGCGTCGGACTAGCGGGGAAGCAGTTCTTC. It codes for CASSVGLAGKQFF. This sequence joins TRBV7-9 and TRBJ2-1; 12 nucleotides match TRBD2. J gave up 11 bases and V 5 bases, and 4 bases lay outside the gene matches. The CDR3 is made up of 13 amino acids. The germline gives CDR1 SEHNR, CDR2 FQNEAQ (reference sequence).

This sequence joins TRBV6-5 and TRBJ1-2; D gene uncertain. Per germline, CDR1 MNHEY and CDR2 SVGAGI. The CDR3 length is 14 residues. Trimming removed 0 bases from V and 1 base from J, with 6 bases in between. The CDR3 DNA reads as TGTGCCAGCAGTTACTCATACAGTAACTATGGCTACACCTTC. Amino acids: CASSYSYSNYGYTF.

The chain carries TRBV27 and TRBJ1-4; D perhaps matches TRBD1 (5 bases). The CDR3 runs to 14 residues. V lost 5 bases to trimming and J lost 9 bases, with 16 bases between them. The V gene's germline CDR1 is MNHEY and CDR2 SMNVEV (reference sequence). CDR3 DNA: TGTGCCAGCAGTACCCAGGGAATTAAGAAAAAACTGTTTTTT. Translating it yields CASSTQGIKKKLFF.

V usage is TRBV19 and J usage is TRBJ2-1, with 10 bases aligning to TRBD1. In germline, CDR1 is LNHDA, CDR2 SQIVND (reference sequence). CDR3 length equals 18 residues. V shed 5 bases, J shed 3 bases, and the junction held 13 bases outside the gene matches. CDR3: CASSAEEWTGGSYNEQFF. CDR3 DNA: TGTGCCAGTAGTGCCGAAGAATGGACAGGGGGGAGCTACAATGAGCAGTTCTTC.

This chain connects TRBV14 to TRBJ2-7, with TRBD1 identical over 9 bases. V dropped 4 bases and J dropped 6; count of bases not matched to a gene: 10. Germline V gene lookup returns CDR1 SGHDN and CDR2 FVKESK. This CDR3 region has 15 residues. The CDR3 here is CASSRGTGFSGEQYF. The DNA of the CDR3 is TGTGCCAGCAGCCGTGGGACAGGGTTTTCGGGCGAGCAGTACTTC.

This chain uses TRBV11-2 with TRBJ2-7, with 7 bases lining up with TRBD2. The CDR3 runs to 14 residues. Germline assignment: CDR1 SGHAT and CDR2 FQNNGV. The junction had 10 bases not matched to a gene; V was cut back by 5 bases and J by 6 bases. The CDR3 DNA is TGTGCCAGCAGCCAAACCGGGACGGGGGGCGAGCAGTACTTC. It codes for CASSQTGTGGEQYF.

The chain employs TRBV2 and TRBJ2-1; 13 nucleotides agree with TRBD2. With 2 bases clipped from V and 6 bases from J, the junction kept 1 base outside the gene matches. The CDR3 totals 15 residues. Per germline, CDR1 SNHLY and CDR2 FYNNEI. CDR3 amino acids: CASSETSGGANEQFF. CDR3 coding DNA: TGTGCCAGCAGTGAAACTAGCGGGGGGGCCAATGAGCAGTTCTTC.